This T cell receptor beta chain was recovered during a study of cytomegalovirus exposure and HLA in healthy donors. Regarding the study as a whole: Later analysis identified several of the most significant clusters that appeared linked to common viral pathogens. Relative to the approximately 700-donor mean, N-insertions were reportedly fewer in an Asian-associated ancestry cluster in a later analysis.

From germline, CDR1 is SGHTA and CDR2 FQGTGA. V dropped 4 bases and J dropped 0; count of bases not matched to a gene: 6. The CDR3 extends over 18 amino acids. Primers included in the PCR were 60 Vbeta and 13 Jbeta primers. Original analysis: In a later analysis, the count reached about 82 million unique TCR beta chains, with roughly 12 million shared. The protocol was immunoSEQ multiplex PCR, while the TCRdb copy is restricted to in-frame clones and leaves out a portion. V and J calls and clone size are those listed in that table; D and trimming were worked out from the DNA. The sample includes roughly 140,000 clones, under 75% of them seen just once. On this clone: Its target is unknown.

This clonotype was sampled from a woman aged 55-70 years in good health and CMV-seropositive. The chain employs TRBV7-3 and TRBJ2-2, with 12 bases identical to TRBD2. The sequenced sample was PBMCs. CDR3 region: CASSSPGLAGANTGELFF. CDR3 DNA: TGTGCCAGCAGCTCCCCGGGACTAGCGGGCGCGAACACCGGGGAGCTGTTTTTT.